This entry is about one T cell receptor (beta chain). This entry comes from a study of blood T cell repertoires in COVID-19. Profiling relied on immunoSEQ multiplex PCR, and the TCRdb table lists in-frame clones only, not all of them. The profile covers 210,000 or so clones, with around 84% appearing a single time and almost 4.5% taken by the ten largest. V was trimmed by 8 bases and J by 3 bases, leaving 15 bases between them. Germline V gives CDR1 SGHAT, CDR2 FQNNGV. The CDR3 has 14 amino acids. The sequenced sample was peripheral blood. The TCR originated in a man aged 50 to 60 with acute or convalescent COVID-19. The gene calls are TRBV11-2 and TRBJ2-3, with D maybe TRBD2 (6 bases). The CDR3 protein is CASLGLGRTDTQYF. For the CDR3, the DNA is TGTGCCAGCTTAGGCTTGGGGAGGACAGATACGCAGTATTTT. The full variable domain, its missing parts supplied by reference TRBV11-2 and TRBJ2-3, is EAGVAQSPRYKIIEKRQSVAFWCNPISGHATLYWYQQILGQGPKLLIQFQNNGVVDDSQLPKDRFSAERLKGVDSTLKIQPAKLEDSAVYLCASLGLGRTDTQYFGPGTRLTVL.